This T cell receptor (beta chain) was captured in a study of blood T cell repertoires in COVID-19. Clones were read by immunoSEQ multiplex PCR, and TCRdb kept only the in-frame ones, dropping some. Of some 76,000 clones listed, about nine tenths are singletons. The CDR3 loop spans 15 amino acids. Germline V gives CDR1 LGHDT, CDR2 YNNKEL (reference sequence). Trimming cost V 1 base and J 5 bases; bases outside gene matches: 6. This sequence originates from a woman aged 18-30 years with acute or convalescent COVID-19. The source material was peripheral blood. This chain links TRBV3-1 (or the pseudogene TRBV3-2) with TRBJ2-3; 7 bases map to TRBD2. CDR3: CASSQAVGGGDTQYF. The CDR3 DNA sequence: TGTGCCAGCAGCCAAGCCGTCGGCGGGGGAGATACGCAGTATTTT.